This passage covers 18 T cell receptor beta chains from one sample sequenced in a study of T cells in pancreatic ductal adenocarcinoma. Using immunoSEQ multiplex PCR, the repertoire was profiled, and TCRdb retains in-frame clones only, with some absent. The sample shows around 100,000 clones, around 96% of them seen only once. Selected pancreatic ductal adenocarcinoma patients had undergone surgery without neoadjuvant therapy. Material for sequencing was PBMCs. The receptors come from a human donor with pancreatic ductal adenocarcinoma.

The rearrangement joins TRBV15 to TRBJ2-7; 7 nucleotides match TRBD1. This CDR3 comprises 15 residues. Trimming cost V 0 bases and J 12 bases; bases outside gene matches: 14. Germline V CDR1 and CDR2: LNHNV, YYDKDF (reference sequence). CDR3 protein: CATSRDFSRGGSGYF. CDR3 in DNA: TGTGCCACCAGCAGAGACTTCTCTAGAGGGGGCTCGGGGTACTTC. Looking up the rest from reference TRBV15 and TRBJ2-7 gives the full variable domain: DAMVIQNPRYQVTQFGKPVTLSCSQTLNHNVMYWYQQKSSQAPKLLFHYYDKDFNNEADTPDNFQSRRPNTSFCFLDIRSPGLGDTAMYLCATSRDFSRGGSGYFGPGTRLTVT.

The chain uses TRBV29-1 and TRBJ2-1, with TRBD2 matching 11 bases. From germline, CDR1 is SQVTM and CDR2 ANQGSEA. Unmatched junction bases numbered 15, after V lost 7 bases and J lost 1 base. This CDR3 contains 18 residues. The CDR3 sequence is CSGTLRLAGSGSYNEQFF. CDR3 DNA: TGCAGCGGCACGCTTCGACTAGCGGGAAGCGGGTCCTACAATGAGCAGTTCTTC.

The rearrangement joins TRBV18 to TRBJ2-4, with TRBD2 matching over 7 bases. V was pared by 0 bases and J by 8 bases, with 13 bases of the junction left unmatched. CDR1 is KGHSH, CDR2 LQKENI, per germline. There are 17 residues in the CDR3. This chain's CDR3 is CASSPPAMGGSGDIQYF. DNA of the CDR3: TGTGCCAGCTCACCACCCGCAATGGGCGGGAGCGGGGACATTCAGTACTTC.

Only one count was recorded for this clone. The chain couples TRBV4-1 to TRBJ2-1, with D possibly being TRBD2 (6 bases). Germline-derived CDR1 and CDR2 are MGHRA and YSYEKL. V dropped 6 bases and J dropped 13 bases, with 25 bases sitting between them. The CDR3 length is 15 residues. The CDR3 spells CASSHLAGTPKPQFF. CDR3 coding DNA: TGCGCCAGCAGTCACCTCGCCGGGACTCCCAAGCCTCAGTTCTTC.

The chain has TRBV9 and TRBJ1-5; TRBD1 matches 7 bases. The length of the CDR3 is 14 residues. Unmatched junction bases numbered 4, after V lost 0 bases and J lost 7 bases. Germline CDR1 SGDLS, CDR2 YYNGEE. The CDR3 DNA sequence: TGTGCCAGCAGCGTAGGACAGGGCGGCCAGCCCCAGCATTTT. Translating it yields CASSVGQGGQPQHF.

The rearrangement joins TRBV28 to TRBJ2-2, with D maybe TRBD2 (6 bases). CDR1 is MDHEN and CDR2 is SYDVKM in the germline V gene. The V end was cut by 5 bases, the J end by 7 bases, with 17 bases between. This CDR3 has 15 amino acids. This CDR3 is CASSLGTLFVGELFF. The CDR3 region has the DNA TGTGCCAGCAGTCTCGGGACTCTCTTTGTCGGGGAGCTGTTTTTT.

The rearrangement joins TRBV28 to TRBJ2-2; D is unresolved. Trimming removed 8 bases at V and 0 bases at J, with 10 bases between. The CDR3 is made up of 14 amino acids. Germline V lookup: CDR1 MDHEN, CDR2 SYDVKM. In DNA form, the CDR3 reads TGTGCCAGCGTCGCTCAGGCGAACACCGGGGAGCTGTTTTTT. Its protein product is CASVAQANTGELFF.

In this sample, this clone turned up once. This sequence joins TRBV19 and TRBJ2-7, with 8 nucleotides matching TRBD1. J was trimmed by 6 bases and V by 5 bases; bases with no gene match: 9. The CDR3 contains 14 residues. The V gene's germline CDR1 is LNHDA and CDR2 SQIVND (reference sequence). The CDR3 here is CASSLDRGGSEQYF. CDR3 in DNA: TGTGCCAGTAGTCTCGACAGGGGAGGCTCCGAGCAGTACTTC. Filled out from reference TRBV19 and TRBJ2-7, the complete variable domain reads DGGITQSPKYLFRKEGQNVTLSCEQNLNHDAMYWYRQDPGQGLRLIYYSQIVNDFQKGDIAEGYSVSREKKESFPLTVTSAQKNPTAFYLCASSLDRGGSEQYFGPGTRLTVT.

The rearrangement joins TRBV28 to TRBJ2-7; tentatively, D is TRBD2 (5 bases). CDR1 is MDHEN and CDR2 is SYDVKM in the germline V gene. The CDR3 is 15 amino acids. V was clipped by 8 bases and J by 2 bases, with 19 bases between them. The chain's CDR3 is CASASSPAGTYEQYF. CDR3 DNA: TGTGCCAGCGCTTCAAGCCCGGCGGGTACCTACGAGCAGTACTTC.

The genes are TRBV4-3 and TRBJ2-1, with 14 bases matching TRBD2. CDR1 and CDR2 (germline): LGHNA, YSLEER. V shed 4 bases, J shed 8 bases, and the junction held 7 bases outside the gene matches. This CDR3 has 16 amino acids. CDR3 residues: CASSPEMGLAGDEQFF. The CDR3 region has the DNA TGCGCCAGCAGCCCCGAAATGGGACTAGCGGGAGATGAGCAGTTCTTC.

The CDR3 loop reads CASSLIGDTGELFF. DNA of the CDR3: TGTGCCAGCAGCTTAATAGGGGACACCGGGGAGCTGTTTTTT. The V gene is TRBV7-9, the J gene TRBJ2-2; D perhaps matches TRBD1 (5 bases). The V end lost 2 bases, the J end lost 3 bases, and 7 bases lay between the germline ends. The CDR3 has 14 amino acids. From germline, CDR1 is SEHNR and CDR2 FQNEAQ (reference sequence). The whole variable domain, remainder taken from reference TRBV7-9 and TRBJ2-2, is DTGVSQNPRHKITKRGQNVTFRCDPISEHNRLYWYRQTLGQGPEFLTYFQNEAQLEKSRLLSDRFSAERPKGSFSTLEIQRTEQGDSAMYLCASSLIGDTGELFFGEGSRLTVL.

This sequence joins TRBV4-1 and TRBJ1-2; D unclear. The CDR3 runs to 15 residues. Trimming left V 4 bases short and J 0 bases short, with 12 bases between. Germline-derived CDR1 and CDR2 are MGHRA and YSYEKL. The CDR3: CASSLSPLANYGYTF. The CDR3 nucleotides are TGCGCCAGCAGCCTATCGCCCCTAGCTAACTATGGCTACACCTTC.

For the CDR3, the DNA is TGTGCCAGCAGTTACTCTACAGGGGGGAATCAGCCCCAGCATTTT. It translates to CASSYSTGGNQPQHF. The J gene is TRBJ1-5, the V gene TRBV6-5; 8 positions agree with TRBD1. The CDR3 loop spans 15 amino acids. Germline CDR1 is MNHEY and CDR2 is SVGAGI. Losses at the gene ends were 0 bases for V and 4 bases for J; bases not matched to a gene: 2.

The gene calls are TRBV12-5 and TRBJ1-1; D gene ambiguous. Germline V gene sequence: CDR1 LGHNT, CDR2 FRNRAP. Between the trimmed V and J ends, which lost 7 bases and 5 bases, there was a span of 17 bases. The CDR3 consists of 14 residues. CDR3 loop: CASALAALRTEAFF. CDR3 DNA sequence: TGTGCTAGTGCCCTCGCGGCCCTGAGGACTGAAGCTTTCTTT.

The J gene is TRBJ2-1, the V gene TRBV7-6; 12 nucleotides match TRBD2. The CDR3 is made up of 15 amino acids. The V gene's germline CDR1 is SGHVS and CDR2 FNYEAQ. The junction had 2 bases not matched to a gene; V was cut back by 1 base and J by 7 bases. CDR3 in amino acids: CASSLGTSGINEQFF. The CDR3, as DNA: TGTGCCAGCAGCTTAGGGACTAGCGGGATAAATGAGCAGTTCTTC.

V is TRBV23-1 and J is TRBJ2-5, with a weak D call TRBD2 (7 bases). TRBV23-1 is treated as an ORF (open reading frame) with a function not yet certain. The CDR3 sequence is 19 residues long. V dropped 4 bases and J dropped 1 base, with 25 bases sitting between them. CDR3 coding DNA: TGCGCCAGCAGTCCCAACGGTTGGCTGGGAGGGGGGGGCCAAGAGACCCAGTACTTC. This codes for CASSPNGWLGGGGQETQYF.

The chain links TRBV6-6 to TRBJ2-7; possibly TRBD1 for D (6 bases). Germline V gene data show CDR1 as MNHNY and CDR2 as SVGAGI (reference sequence). The V gene lost 7 bases and the J gene lost 7 bases, with 11 bases spanning the gap. There are 11 residues in the CDR3. The CDR3 bases are TGTGCCAGCACCCACAGGGATGAGCAGTACTTC. Translating it yields CASTHRDEQYF.

The sample holds one count of this clone. In DNA, the CDR3 is TGCGCCAGCAGCCAAGAAGGGACTAGAATCTACAATGAGCAGTTCTTC. It codes for CASSQEGTRIYNEQFF. The chain recombines TRBV4-3 with TRBJ2-1; the match to TRBD2 covers 8 bases. V was clipped by 0 bases and J by 3 bases; unmatched bases: 4. Germline lookup yields CDR1 LGHNA and CDR2 YSLEER. This CDR3 comprises 16 residues.